Below, 25 T cell receptor beta chains from the same sample are listed, as sequenced in a study of T cell repertoires in cytomegalovirus infection. One entry per CDR3 protein results from TCRdb running MiXCR on the reads. The data contain 450,000 to 550,000 distinct CDR3 sequences, approximately 15% of them singletons. The material sequenced was CD8+ T cells from PBMCs. These receptors came from a human donor in good health (CMV status not recorded). Some clones in this sample may be carry-over from other donors' samples.

In this sample, this clonotype turned up many times. This rearrangement joins TRBV6-1 to TRBJ1-5; no definite D call. There are 15 residues in the CDR3. The V gene lost 6 bases and the J gene lost 0 bases, with 12 bases spanning the gap. Germline V lookup: CDR1 MNHNS, CDR2 SASEGT. CDR3 coding DNA: TGTGCCAGCAGGTATACCGGGTTTAGCAATCAGCCCCAGCATTTT. Its protein product is CASRYTGFSNQPQHF.

The rearrangement uses TRBV6-5 and TRBJ1-1; TRBD1 agrees at 12 bases. V dropped 0 bases and J dropped 8; count of bases not matched to a gene: 10. Germline V gene sequence: CDR1 MNHEY, CDR2 SVGAGI. The CDR3 totals 17 residues. The CDR3 sequence: CASSYSSEGTGGGEAFF. CDR3 coding DNA: TGTGCCAGCAGTTACTCGAGTGAGGGGACAGGGGGCGGAGAAGCTTTCTTT.

In its sample, this clonotype was seen a few times. The chain is built from TRBV2 and TRBJ2-3, with no clear D. Germline CDR1 reads SNHLY; CDR2 reads FYNNEI. Trimming removed 1 base at V and 2 bases at J, with 4 bases between. The length of the CDR3 is 13 residues. CDR3 sequence (DNA): TGTGCCAGCAGTGAAGGTCCCACAGATACGCAGTATTTT. Its translation: CASSEGPTDTQYF. Full variable domain (outside the CDR3, taken from reference TRBV2 and TRBJ2-3): EPEVTQTPSHQVTQMGQEVILRCVPISNHLYFYWYRQILGQKVEFLVSFYNNEISEKSEIFDDQFSVERPDGSNFTLKIRSTKLEDSAMYFCASSEGPTDTQYFGPGTRLTVL.

The V call is TRBV5-1, the J call TRBJ2-3; 9 nucleotides line up with TRBD1. This CDR3 has 18 residues. The V gene's germline CDR1 is SGHRS and CDR2 YFSETQ. Losses at the gene ends were 3 bases for V and 3 bases for J; bases not matched to a gene: 14. The CDR3 protein is CASSSQGADREDTDTQYF. The CDR3 nucleotides are TGCGCCAGCAGCTCACAGGGGGCCGATCGGGAGGATACAGATACGCAGTATTTT.

This clonotype was recorded many times. The chain uses TRBV7-8 and TRBJ2-7; 7 nucleotides match TRBD2. The V segment lost 1 base and the J segment 5 bases; nucleotides outside the gene matches: 11. There are 16 residues in the CDR3. Germline V gives CDR1 SGHVS, CDR2 FQNEAQ. This CDR3 is CASSLDWPGEGHEQYF. CDR3 coding DNA: TGTGCCAGCAGCTTAGACTGGCCGGGGGAGGGCCACGAGCAGTACTTC.

This sequence joins TRBV27 and TRBJ2-1; 9 bases map to TRBD2. This CDR3 is built from 15 residues. CDR1 and CDR2 (germline): MNHEY, SMNVEV (reference sequence). V was clipped by 9 bases and J by 6 bases; unmatched bases: 12. CDR3 in amino acids: CARRGGWRGGNEQFF. DNA of the CDR3: TGTGCCAGAAGGGGAGGGTGGCGGGGGGGCAATGAGCAGTTCTTC.

This clonotype was picked up many times. This rearrangement joins TRBV7-3 to TRBJ1-1; TRBD1 is a possible D gene (5 bases). The CDR3 sequence is 14 residues long. V was pared by 1 base and J by 1 base, with 7 bases between. Per germline, CDR1 SGHTA and CDR2 FQGTGA. CDR3 bases: TGTGCCAGCAGCTTAAGCCAGGGGAACACTGAAGCTTTCTTT. Amino acid sequence: CASSLSQGNTEAFF.

The sample holds many counts of this clonotype. CDR3 DNA sequence: TGTGCCAGTAGTACCCGGGGGAGCTCCTACAATGAGCAGTTCTTC. Translation: CASSTRGSSYNEQFF. This chain uses TRBV19 with TRBJ2-1; maybe TRBD2 (6 bases). Trimming removed 4 bases from V and 0 bases from J, with 10 bases in between. The CDR3 sequence is 15 residues long. CDR1 and CDR2 from the germline V gene are LNHDA and SQIVND (reference sequence).

V usage is TRBV6-5 and J usage is TRBJ2-1, with unresolved D. The germline CDR1 and CDR2 sequences are MNHEY and SVGAGI. There are 13 residues in the CDR3. V was clipped by 5 bases and J by 5 bases, with 10 bases between them. The CDR3 region has the DNA TGTGCCAGCAGTCCGAGGATCCACAATGAGCAGTTCTTC. Translating it yields CASSPRIHNEQFF.

This chain connects TRBV9 to TRBJ2-5; 10 bases align to TRBD2. Germline V gene data show CDR1 as SGDLS and CDR2 as YYNGEE. The J segment lost 0 bases and the V segment lost 3 bases, leaving 5 bases of the junction unmatched. This CDR3 is built from 16 residues. The CDR3 sequence is CASSGTSGSYQETQYF. CDR3 bases: TGTGCCAGCAGCGGGACTAGCGGATCGTACCAAGAGACCCAGTACTTC. Full variable domain (rest looked up from reference TRBV9 and TRBJ2-5): DSGVTQTPKHLITATGQRVTLRCSPRSGDLSVYWYQQSLDQGLQFLIQYYNGEERAKGNILERFSAQQFPDLHSELNLSSLELGDSALYFCASSGTSGSYQETQYFGPGTRLLVL.

The V and J genes are TRBV27 and TRBJ1-1; D is unresolved. The CDR3 is made up of 15 amino acids. The germline CDR1 and CDR2 sequences are MNHEY and SMNVEV (reference sequence). V was cut by 5 bases and J by 0 bases, with 13 bases left in between. CDR3 sequence reads: CASSPHLDMNTEAFF. The DNA for the CDR3 is TGTGCCAGCAGTCCCCACTTAGACATGAACACTGAAGCTTTCTTT.

CDR3 sequence: CASGLAGEADEQFF. The CDR3 nucleotides read TGTGCCAGCGGGTTAGCGGGAGAAGCGGATGAGCAGTTCTTC. The genes are TRBV28 and TRBJ2-1, with 9 positions matching TRBD2. This CDR3 is built from 14 residues. V shed 8 bases and J 8 bases; nucleotides not matched to a gene: 10. Germline loops: CDR1 MDHEN, CDR2 SYDVKM. The variable domain in full, with the rest retrieved from reference TRBV28 and TRBJ2-1, is DVKVTQSSRYLVKRTGEKVFLECVQDMDHENMFWYRQDPGLGLRLIYFSYDVKMKEKGDIPEGYSVSREKKERFSLILESASTNQTSMYLCASGLAGEADEQFFGPGTRLTVL.

There are a few counts of this clonotype. Written as DNA, the CDR3 is TGTGCCAGCAGTGAGTCTAGCTCAGATACGCAGTATTTT. Its protein is CASSESSSDTQYF. This chain connects TRBV2 to TRBJ2-3; perhaps TRBD2 as D (5 bases). Between the trimmed V and J ends, which lost 3 bases and 4 bases, there was a span of 8 bases. The CDR3 runs to 13 residues. CDR1 is SNHLY and CDR2 is FYNNEI in the germline V gene.

The chain recombines TRBV11-2 with TRBJ1-1, with 7 bases identical to TRBD1. Germline CDR1 is SGHAT and CDR2 is FQNNGV. Losses at the gene ends were 0 bases for V and 3 bases for J; bases not matched to a gene: 7. The CDR3 is made up of 16 amino acids. The CDR3 DNA reads as TGTGCCAGCAGCTTAGAGACAGGGATGCTGGACACTGAAGCTTTCTTT. It yields the protein CASSLETGMLDTEAFF.

The rearrangement uses TRBV27 and TRBJ2-7; no firm D call. Germline values: CDR1 MNHEY, CDR2 SMNVEV (reference sequence). The CDR3 runs 13 residues. Trimming stripped 6 bases from V and 1 base from J, with 10 bases between. DNA of the CDR3: TGTGCCAGCAGCCGGACGGCATCCTACGAGCAGTACTTC. Protein sequence: CASSRTASYEQYF.

The table lists this clonotype with many counts. The CDR3 coding sequence is TGTGCCAGCAGGAAAGACCCTACTGAGACCCAGTACTTC. Translating gives CASRKDPTETQYF. The chain couples TRBV7-9 to TRBJ2-5; D is ambiguous. Trimming removed 6 bases at V and 5 bases at J, with 13 bases between. The CDR3 length is 13 residues. The germline V gene has CDR1 SEHNR and CDR2 FQNEAQ (reference sequence).

At least ten counts were recorded for this clonotype. The V and J genes are TRBV7-9 and TRBJ2-3; a possible D gene is TRBD1 (6 bases). This CDR3 has 12 residues. CDR1 is SEHNR, CDR2 FQNEAQ, per germline (reference sequence). Trimming took off 5 bases at V and 4 bases at J, with 7 bases between the two ends. CDR3 sequence (DNA): TGTGCCAGCAGCCCAGGGGCAGATACGCAGTATTTT. It is translated as CASSPGADTQYF.

The V gene is TRBV19, the J gene TRBJ1-2; the D gene is possibly TRBD1 (5 bases). The CDR3 is made up of 14 amino acids. Germline CDR1 reads LNHDA; CDR2 reads SQIVND (reference sequence). V lost 6 bases and J lost 4, with 15 bases in between. CDR3 amino acids: CASSLGGPLYGYTF. The DNA of the CDR3 is TGTGCCAGTAGCCTCGGGGGACCTCTCTATGGCTACACCTTC.

This clonotype was observed a few times. The chain joins TRBV7-6 to TRBJ2-7; a possible D gene is TRBD2 (5 bases). Per the germline V gene, CDR1 is SGHVS and CDR2 is FNYEAQ. The CDR3 sequence is 15 residues long. Trimming took off 3 bases at V and 3 bases at J, with 15 bases between the two ends. This CDR3 reads CASSFLAGGLYEQYF. CDR3 sequence (DNA): TGTGCCAGCAGCTTTTTGGCAGGAGGCCTCTACGAGCAGTACTTC.

The chain is built from TRBV5-1 and TRBJ2-2; D unclear. Looked up from germline, CDR1 is SGHRS and CDR2 is YFSETQ. V lost 0 bases, J lost 4 bases, and 7 bases lay in between. The CDR3 spans 14 residues. The CDR3 region has the DNA TGCGCCAGCAGCTTGGAGTTGGGCACCGGGGAGCTGTTTTTT. Translated, it gives CASSLELGTGELFF. The full variable domain, with the rest looked up from reference TRBV5-1 and TRBJ2-2, is KAGVTQTPRYLIKTRGQQVTLSCSPISGHRSVSWYQQTPGQGLQFLFEYFSETQRNKGNFPGRFSGRQFSNSRSEMNVSTLELGDSALYLCASSLELGTGELFFGEGSRLTVL.

This clonotype has just a few counts. The rearrangement uses TRBV25-1 and TRBJ2-1, with a weak D call TRBD2 (6 bases). CDR1 is MGHDK and CDR2 is SYGVNS in the germline V gene. The V and J ends lost 1 base and 7 bases respectively, with 11 bases between them. There are 14 residues in the CDR3. This chain's CDR3 is CASSEWEASNEQFF. CDR3 DNA: TGTGCCAGCAGTGAATGGGAGGCTTCGAATGAGCAGTTCTTC.

This clonotype showed up many times. This chain connects TRBV6-1 to TRBJ2-7; D is perhaps TRBD1 or TRBD2 (6 bases each). The CDR3 consists of 11 residues. The ends were cut back, 7 bases at V and 3 bases at J, with 7 bases in the middle. The germline V gene encodes CDR1 MNHNS and CDR2 SASEGT. The CDR3 bases are TGTGCCAGCAAGGGGGGCTACGAGCAGTACTTC. It encodes CASKGGYEQYF.

The sample holds many counts of this clonotype. The chain couples TRBV7-9 to TRBJ2-1, with D perhaps TRBD1 or TRBD2 (7 bases each). The V end was cut by 4 bases, the J end by 6 bases, with 19 bases between. CDR1 and CDR2 (germline): SEHNR, FQNEAQ (reference sequence). The CDR3 length is 16 residues. CDR3 in DNA: TGTGCCAGCAGCTCCGGGGGAGGGACAGCTCTCAATGAGCAGTTCTTC. Its translation: CASSSGGGTALNEQFF.

This clonotype has a count of ten or more. In DNA form, the CDR3 reads TGTGCCAGCACCCGAGGGAGGATGGGGCCAACTGAAGCTTTCTTT. The encoded protein is CASTRGRMGPTEAFF. V is TRBV7-9 and J is TRBJ1-1; TRBD1 might be the D (5 bases). Looked up from germline, CDR1 is SEHNR and CDR2 is FQNEAQ (reference sequence). This CDR3 is 15 amino acids long. Trimming shortened V by 7 bases and J by 5 bases, and 20 bases separated the two germline ends.

This clonotype was detected many times. The chain uses TRBV12-3 or TRBV12-4 and TRBJ2-1; D is ambiguous. The CDR3 is made up of 13 amino acids. The germline V and J ends were trimmed by 2 bases and 9 bases, with 11 bases remaining between them. CDR3 sequence: CASSLRRVGEQFF. As DNA, the CDR3 is TGTGCCAGCAGTTTAAGAAGGGTTGGTGAGCAGTTCTTC.